Sequencing of this T cell receptor (beta chain) was carried out in a study of T cell responses to AZD1222 COVID-19 vaccine. The study's findings and limits: White British donors predominated, females outnumbered males, and clonal diversity was possibly underestimated. CD4 TCRs associated with vaccination spanned spike, dominating at 160-218 and 743-854.

This clone was counted a few times. The antigen remains unidentified. Only in-frame clones appear in the TCRdb table, and some are missing; sequencing was by immunoSEQ multiplex PCR. Counted here are roughly 120,000 clones, about 88% occurring once; the ten biggest clones make up 4.4%. Germline values: CDR1 SGHDN, CDR2 FVKESK. The V gene lost 0 bases and the J gene lost 3 bases, with 12 bases spanning the gap. The CDR3 extends over 15 amino acids. Sequences were derived from peripheral blood, sampled on day 0 of AZD1222 vaccination. This chain connects TRBV14 to TRBJ2-7; D perhaps matches TRBD1 (5 bases). The clonotype comes from an adult in good health. The CDR3 bases are TGTGCCAGCAGCCAAGATGGGGCAGGGTACTACGAGCAGTACTTC. Translation: CASSQDGAGYYEQYF.